The clone carrying this TCR beta chain showed up just once. In the study's own analysis: Nucleated cell counts were estimated from reference gene primer amplification. Some clones are missing from TCRdb's copy, which holds only in-frame ones; the method was immunoSEQ multiplex PCR. V, J and clone size were drawn from that table, and D and trimming were deduced from the DNA. In the table there are a few hundred thousand clones, about 87% of which are singletons. These data come from a study of blood T cell repertoires in COVID-19. Across the whole study: Italy, Spain and the United States were the sources of the convalescent and acute COVID-19 samples. In each case, the material was cDNA or gDNA derived from T cells, B-cell-depleted T cells, or PBMCs.

Germline assignment: CDR1 SGHTA and CDR2 FQGNSA. Trimming took 7 bases from V and 4 from J; bases not matched to a gene: 12. The CDR3 contains 17 residues. This clonotype was sampled from a woman aged 30 to 39 who had recovered from COVID-19. The chain combines TRBV7-2 with TRBJ2-1; 11 bases align to TRBD2. Input material: peripheral blood. CDR3 DNA sequence: TGTGCCAGCAACCTAGGGAGTAGCGGGGGGGCTTACAATGAGCAGTTCTTC. Its translation: CASNLGSSGGAYNEQFF.